These 4 T cell receptor beta chains came from one sample sequenced in a study of blood T cell repertoires in COVID-19. TCRdb keeps only in-frame clones here, not all; method: immunoSEQ multiplex PCR. The sample lists 400,000 to 450,000 clones, 85% to 90% occurring once. The sample consisted of PBMCs or T cells enriched from blood (not recorded which). The receptors originated from a man aged 25 to 40 who had recovered from COVID-19.

The chain is built from TRBV5-1 and TRBJ2-7; 7 bases align to TRBD1. This CDR3 has 13 residues. Germline CDR1 and CDR2: SGHRS and YFSETQ. The junction had 3 bases not matched to a gene; V was cut back by 2 bases and J by 4 bases. CDR3 protein: CASSFQQGYEQYF. CDR3 nucleotides: TGCGCCAGCAGCTTTCAACAGGGGTACGAGCAGTACTTC.

On this clone itself: This sample includes further DNA sequences coding for the same CDR3. The chain employs TRBV18 and TRBJ1-2, with 8 bases lining up with TRBD1. V lost 3 bases, J lost 5 bases, and 5 bases stayed unmatched. CDR1 is KGHSH and CDR2 is LQKENI in the germline V gene. There are 14 residues in the CDR3. As DNA, the CDR3 is TGTGCCAGCTCACCTGGACAGGGTGGGTATGGCTACACCTTC. The encoded protein is CASSPGQGGYGYTF.

The chain employs TRBV18 and TRBJ1-2; a weak D match, TRBD1 (5 bases). The CDR3 sequence is 16 residues long. Trimming removed 2 bases at V and 5 bases at J, with 18 bases between. Germline CDR1 reads KGHSH; CDR2 reads LQKENI. The CDR3 DNA sequence: TGTGCCAGCTCACCAGCTCCGGGACTGGGGGATTATGGCTACACCTTC. Encoded protein: CASSPAPGLGDYGYTF.

The genes are TRBV2 and TRBJ2-7; perhaps TRBD1 as D (5 bases). With 6 bases removed from V and 4 bases from J, the gap between germline ends came to 10 bases. CDR1 is SNHLY and CDR2 is FYNNEI in the germline V gene. The CDR3 length is 12 residues. The CDR3 DNA reads as TGTGCCAGCAGGCCAGACAGTTACGAGCAGTACTTC. Residues: CASRPDSYEQYF.